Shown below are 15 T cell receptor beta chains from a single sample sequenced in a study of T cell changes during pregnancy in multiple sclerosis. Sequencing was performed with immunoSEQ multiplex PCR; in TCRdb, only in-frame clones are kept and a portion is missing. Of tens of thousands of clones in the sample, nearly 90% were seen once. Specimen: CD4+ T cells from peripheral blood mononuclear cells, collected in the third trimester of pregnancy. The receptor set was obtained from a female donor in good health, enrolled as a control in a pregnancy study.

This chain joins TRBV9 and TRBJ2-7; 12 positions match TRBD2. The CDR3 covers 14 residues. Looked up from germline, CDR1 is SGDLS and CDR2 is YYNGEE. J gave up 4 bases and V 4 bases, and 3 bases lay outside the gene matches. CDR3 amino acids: CASSPGLAGYEQYF. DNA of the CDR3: TGTGCCAGCAGCCCGGGACTAGCGGGTTACGAGCAGTACTTC.

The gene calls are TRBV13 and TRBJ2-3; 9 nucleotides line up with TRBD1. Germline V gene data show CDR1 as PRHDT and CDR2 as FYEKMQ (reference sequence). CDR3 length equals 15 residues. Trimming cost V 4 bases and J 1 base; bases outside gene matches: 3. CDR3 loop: CASSSRDRGTDTQYF. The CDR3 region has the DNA TGTGCCAGCAGCTCCCGGGACAGGGGCACAGATACGCAGTATTTT.

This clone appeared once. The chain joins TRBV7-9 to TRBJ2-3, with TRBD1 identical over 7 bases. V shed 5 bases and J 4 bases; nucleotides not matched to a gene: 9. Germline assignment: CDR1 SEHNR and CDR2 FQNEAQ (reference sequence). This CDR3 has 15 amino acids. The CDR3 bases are TGTGCCAGCAGCCATCGGACAGGCTCGGCAGATACGCAGTATTTT. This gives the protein CASSHRTGSADTQYF.

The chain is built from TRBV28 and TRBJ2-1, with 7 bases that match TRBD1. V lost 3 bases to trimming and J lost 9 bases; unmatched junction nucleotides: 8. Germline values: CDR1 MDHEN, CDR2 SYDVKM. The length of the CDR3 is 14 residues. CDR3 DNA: TGTGCCAGCAGTTTGGACAGGATTGTTCTTGAGCAGTTCTTC. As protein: CASSLDRIVLEQFF.

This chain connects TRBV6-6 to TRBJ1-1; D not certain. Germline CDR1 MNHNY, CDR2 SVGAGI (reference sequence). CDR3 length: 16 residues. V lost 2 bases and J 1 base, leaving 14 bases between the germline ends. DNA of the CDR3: TGTGCCAGCAGTTACGTTCGCGGACGGGAGAACACTGAAGCTTTCTTT. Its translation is CASSYVRGRENTEAFF.

The CDR3 reads CAWSVLGRIDTQYF. The CDR3 DNA follows: TGTGCCTGGAGTGTACTAGGGCGAATAGATACGCAGTATTTT. This sequence joins TRBV30 and TRBJ2-3, with D possibly being TRBD2 (5 bases). Trimming removed 0 bases at V and 5 bases at J, with 12 bases between. CDR1 is GTSNPN, CDR2 SVGIG, per germline (reference sequence). This CDR3 has 14 residues.

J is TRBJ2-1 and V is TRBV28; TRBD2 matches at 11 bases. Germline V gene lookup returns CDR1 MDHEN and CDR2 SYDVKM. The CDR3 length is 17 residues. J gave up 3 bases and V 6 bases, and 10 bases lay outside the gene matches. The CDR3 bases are TGTGCCAGCAGACCCTGGGGGACTAGCGGAGACTACAATGAGCAGTTCTTC. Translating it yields CASRPWGTSGDYNEQFF.

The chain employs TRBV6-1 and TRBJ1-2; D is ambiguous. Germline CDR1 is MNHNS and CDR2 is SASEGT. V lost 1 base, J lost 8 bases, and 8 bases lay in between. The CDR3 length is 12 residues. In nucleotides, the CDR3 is TGTGCCAGCAGTGAAGGGAGACGAGGCTACACCTTC. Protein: CASSEGRRGYTF.

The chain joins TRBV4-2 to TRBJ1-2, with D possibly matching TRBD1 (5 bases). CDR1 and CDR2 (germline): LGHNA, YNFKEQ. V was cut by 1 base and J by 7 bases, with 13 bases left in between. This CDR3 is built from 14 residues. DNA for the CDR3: TGTGCCAGCAGCCAAGCGGAAAGGGGACTTGGCTACACCTTC. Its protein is CASSQAERGLGYTF.

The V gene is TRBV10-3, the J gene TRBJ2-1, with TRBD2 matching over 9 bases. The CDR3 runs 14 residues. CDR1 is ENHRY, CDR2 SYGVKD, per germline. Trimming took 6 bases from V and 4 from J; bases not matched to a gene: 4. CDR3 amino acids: CAISWREGYNEQFF. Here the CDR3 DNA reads TGTGCCATCAGCTGGCGGGAGGGTTACAATGAGCAGTTCTTC.

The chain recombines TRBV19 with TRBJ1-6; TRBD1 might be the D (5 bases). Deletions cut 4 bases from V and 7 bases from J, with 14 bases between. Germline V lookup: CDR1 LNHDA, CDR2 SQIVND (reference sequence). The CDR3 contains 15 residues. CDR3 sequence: CASSTAQGTNSPLHF. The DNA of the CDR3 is TGTGCCAGTAGTACCGCGCAGGGTACGAATTCACCCCTCCACTTT.

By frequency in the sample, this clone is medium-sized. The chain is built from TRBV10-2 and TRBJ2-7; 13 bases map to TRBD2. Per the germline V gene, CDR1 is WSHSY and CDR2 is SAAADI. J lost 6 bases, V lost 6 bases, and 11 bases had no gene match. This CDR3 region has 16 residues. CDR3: CASSETGLAGVGEQYF. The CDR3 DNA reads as TGCGCCAGCAGCGAAACAGGACTAGCGGGAGTAGGCGAGCAGTACTTC.

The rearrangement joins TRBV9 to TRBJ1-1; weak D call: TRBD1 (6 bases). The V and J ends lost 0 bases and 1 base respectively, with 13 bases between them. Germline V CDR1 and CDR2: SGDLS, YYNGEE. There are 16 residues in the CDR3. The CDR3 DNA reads TGTGCCAGCAGCGTAGGTTGGGGGACACAGAACACTGAAGCTTTCTTT. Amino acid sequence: CASSVGWGTQNTEAFF.

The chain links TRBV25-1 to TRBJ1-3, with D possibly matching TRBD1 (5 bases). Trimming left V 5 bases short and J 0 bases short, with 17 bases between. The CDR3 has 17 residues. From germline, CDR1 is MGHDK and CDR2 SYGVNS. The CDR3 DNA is TGTGCCAGCAGTAACGCTCAACAGGTCTTCTCTGGAAACACCATATATTTT. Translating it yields CASSNAQQVFSGNTIYF.

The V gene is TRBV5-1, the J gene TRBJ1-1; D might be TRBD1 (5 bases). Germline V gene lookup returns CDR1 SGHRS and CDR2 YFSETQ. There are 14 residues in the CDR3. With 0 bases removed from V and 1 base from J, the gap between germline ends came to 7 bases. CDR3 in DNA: TGCGCCAGCAGCTTGGAGACAGCGAACACTGAAGCTTTCTTT. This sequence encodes CASSLETANTEAFF.